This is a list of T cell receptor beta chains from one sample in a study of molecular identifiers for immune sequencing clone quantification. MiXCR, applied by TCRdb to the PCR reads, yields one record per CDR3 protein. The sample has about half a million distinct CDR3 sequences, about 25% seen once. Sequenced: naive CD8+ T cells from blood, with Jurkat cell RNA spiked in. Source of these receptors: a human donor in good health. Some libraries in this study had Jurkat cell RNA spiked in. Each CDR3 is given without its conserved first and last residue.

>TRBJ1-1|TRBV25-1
ATQPGTAEAF
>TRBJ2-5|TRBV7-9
ASSLGTSGTHQETQY
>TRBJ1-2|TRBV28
ASSLDLRTSYGYT
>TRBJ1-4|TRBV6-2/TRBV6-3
ASSKYEKLF
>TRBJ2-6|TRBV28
ASSLTLSGANVLT
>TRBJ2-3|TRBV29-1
SVEFIRLPKTQDTQY
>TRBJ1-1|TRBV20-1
SVHEQGLAF
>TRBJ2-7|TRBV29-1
SARTGSGYEQY
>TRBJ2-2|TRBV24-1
ATSDLSGRNTGELF
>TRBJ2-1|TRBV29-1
SVVPSGLYNEQF
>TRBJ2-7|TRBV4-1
ASSQDQGTYEQY
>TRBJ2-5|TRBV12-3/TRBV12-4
ASSPYTQETQY
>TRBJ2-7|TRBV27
ASSLQGAYEQY
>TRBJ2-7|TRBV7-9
ASSHAGTGAYEQY
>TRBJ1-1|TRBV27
ASSLSLPLTGDTEAF
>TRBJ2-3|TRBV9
ASSVGGPDTQY
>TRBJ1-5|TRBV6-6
ASTSRGITQPQH
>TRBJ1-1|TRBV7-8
ASSLPGQGNTEAF
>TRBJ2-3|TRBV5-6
ASSLTSGSDTQC
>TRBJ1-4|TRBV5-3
ASSLAQGAGNEKLF
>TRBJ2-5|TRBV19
ASSISSGGSQETQY
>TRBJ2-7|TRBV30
ACGGSSYEQY